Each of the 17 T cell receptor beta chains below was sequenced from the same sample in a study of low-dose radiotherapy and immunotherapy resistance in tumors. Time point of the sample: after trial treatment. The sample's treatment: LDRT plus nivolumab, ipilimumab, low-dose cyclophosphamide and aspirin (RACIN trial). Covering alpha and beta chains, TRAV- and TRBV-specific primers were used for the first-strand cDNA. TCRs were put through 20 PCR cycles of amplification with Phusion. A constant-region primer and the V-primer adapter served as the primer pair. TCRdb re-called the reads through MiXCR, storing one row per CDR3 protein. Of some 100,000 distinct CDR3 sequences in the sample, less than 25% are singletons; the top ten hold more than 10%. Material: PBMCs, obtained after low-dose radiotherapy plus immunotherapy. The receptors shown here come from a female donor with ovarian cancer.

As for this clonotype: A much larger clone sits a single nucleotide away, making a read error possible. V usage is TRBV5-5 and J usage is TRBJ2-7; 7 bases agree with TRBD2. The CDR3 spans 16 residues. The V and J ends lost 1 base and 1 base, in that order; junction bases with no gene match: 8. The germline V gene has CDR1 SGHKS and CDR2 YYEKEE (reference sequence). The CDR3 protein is CASSLILARGSYEQYF. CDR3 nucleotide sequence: TGTGCCAGCAGCTTGATACTAGCGCGAGGGTCCTACGAGCAGTACTTC.

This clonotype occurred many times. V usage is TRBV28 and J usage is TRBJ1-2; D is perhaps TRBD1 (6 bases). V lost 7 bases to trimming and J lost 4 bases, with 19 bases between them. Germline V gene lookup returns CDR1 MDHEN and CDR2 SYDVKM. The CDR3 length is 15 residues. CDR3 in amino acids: CASTLGGDLGYGYTF. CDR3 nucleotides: TGTGCCAGCACCCTAGGGGGGGATCTTGGCTATGGCTACACCTTC.

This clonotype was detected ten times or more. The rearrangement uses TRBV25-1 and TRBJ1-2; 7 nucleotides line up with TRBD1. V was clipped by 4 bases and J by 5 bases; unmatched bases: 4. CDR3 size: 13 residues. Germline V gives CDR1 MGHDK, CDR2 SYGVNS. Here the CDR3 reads CASSAGQIYGYTF. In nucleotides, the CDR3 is TGTGCCAGCAGTGCGGGACAGATTTATGGCTACACCTTC.

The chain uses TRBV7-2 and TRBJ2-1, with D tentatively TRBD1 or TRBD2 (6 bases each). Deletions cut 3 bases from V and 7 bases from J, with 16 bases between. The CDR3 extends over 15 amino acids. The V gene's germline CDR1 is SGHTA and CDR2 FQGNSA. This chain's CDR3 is CASSFGLRRGNEQFF. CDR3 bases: TGTGCCAGCAGCTTCGGCTTACGGAGGGGGAATGAGCAGTTCTTC.

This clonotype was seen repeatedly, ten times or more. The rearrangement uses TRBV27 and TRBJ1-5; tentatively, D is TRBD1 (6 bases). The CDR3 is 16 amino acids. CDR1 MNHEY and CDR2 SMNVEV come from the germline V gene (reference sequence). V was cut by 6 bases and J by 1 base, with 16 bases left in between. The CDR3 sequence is CASSPPGAGSNQPQHF. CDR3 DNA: TGTGCCAGCAGCCCTCCGGGGGCGGGAAGCAATCAGCCCCAGCATTTT.

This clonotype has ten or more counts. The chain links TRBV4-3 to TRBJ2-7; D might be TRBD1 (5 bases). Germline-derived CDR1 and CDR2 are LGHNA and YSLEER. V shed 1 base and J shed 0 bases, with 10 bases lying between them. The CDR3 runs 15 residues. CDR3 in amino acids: CASSQVGADSYEQYF. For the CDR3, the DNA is TGCGCCAGCAGCCAAGTTGGGGCCGACTCCTACGAGCAGTACTTC.

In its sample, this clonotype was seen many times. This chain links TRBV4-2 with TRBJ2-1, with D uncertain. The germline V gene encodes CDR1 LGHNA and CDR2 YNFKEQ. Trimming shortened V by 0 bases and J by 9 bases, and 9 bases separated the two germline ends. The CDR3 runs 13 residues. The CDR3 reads CASSQDRRGEQFF. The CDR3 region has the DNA TGTGCCAGCAGCCAAGATCGAAGAGGTGAGCAGTTCTTC.

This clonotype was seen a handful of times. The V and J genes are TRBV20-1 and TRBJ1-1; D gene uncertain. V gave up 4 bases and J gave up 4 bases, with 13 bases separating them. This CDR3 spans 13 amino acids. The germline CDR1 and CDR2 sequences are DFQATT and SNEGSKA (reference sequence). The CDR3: CSAKDHRGTEAFF. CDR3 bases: TGCAGTGCTAAGGACCACCGGGGCACTGAAGCTTTCTTT.

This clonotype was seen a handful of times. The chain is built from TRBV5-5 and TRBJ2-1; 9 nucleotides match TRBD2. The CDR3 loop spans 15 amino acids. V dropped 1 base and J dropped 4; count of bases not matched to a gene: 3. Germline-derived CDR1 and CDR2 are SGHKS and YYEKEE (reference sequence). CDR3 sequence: CASSLLAGDYNEQFF. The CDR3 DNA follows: TGTGCCAGCAGCTTGTTAGCGGGAGATTACAATGAGCAGTTCTTC.

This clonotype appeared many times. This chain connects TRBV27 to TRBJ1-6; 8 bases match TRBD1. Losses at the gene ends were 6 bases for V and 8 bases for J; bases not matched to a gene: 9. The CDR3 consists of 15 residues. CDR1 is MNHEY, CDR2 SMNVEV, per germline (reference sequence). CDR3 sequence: CASSARQGRDSPLHF. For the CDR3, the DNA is TGTGCCAGCAGCGCTAGACAGGGGCGGGATTCACCCCTCCACTTT.

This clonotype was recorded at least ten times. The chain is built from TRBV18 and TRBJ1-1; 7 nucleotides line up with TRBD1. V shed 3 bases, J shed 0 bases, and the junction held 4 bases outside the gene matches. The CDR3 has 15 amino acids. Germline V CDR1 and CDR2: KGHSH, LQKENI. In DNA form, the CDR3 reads TGTGCCAGCTCACCGGGGGGACAGATGAACACTGAAGCTTTCTTT. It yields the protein CASSPGGQMNTEAFF.

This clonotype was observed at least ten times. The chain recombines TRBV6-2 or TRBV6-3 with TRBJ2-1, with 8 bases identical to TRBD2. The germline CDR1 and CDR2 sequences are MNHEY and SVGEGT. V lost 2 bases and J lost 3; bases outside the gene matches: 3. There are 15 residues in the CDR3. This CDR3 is CASSYRREVYNEQFF. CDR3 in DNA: TGTGCCAGCAGTTACCGGCGGGAGGTCTACAATGAGCAGTTCTTC.

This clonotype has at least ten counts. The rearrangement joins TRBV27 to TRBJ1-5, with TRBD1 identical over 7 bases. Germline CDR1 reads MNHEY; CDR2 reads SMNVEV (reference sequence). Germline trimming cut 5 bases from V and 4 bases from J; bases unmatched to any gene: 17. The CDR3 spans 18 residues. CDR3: CASSPLRQGPMGNQPQHF. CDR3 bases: TGTGCCAGCAGTCCTCTGAGACAGGGACCGATGGGAAATCAGCCCCAGCATTTT.

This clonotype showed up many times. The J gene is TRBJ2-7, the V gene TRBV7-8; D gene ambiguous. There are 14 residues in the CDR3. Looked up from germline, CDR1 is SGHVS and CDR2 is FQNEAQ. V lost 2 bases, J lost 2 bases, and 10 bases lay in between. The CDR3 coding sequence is TGTGCCAGCAGCTTATCGGAGCTACCCTACGAGCAGTACTTC. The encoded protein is CASSLSELPYEQYF.

The CDR3 region has the DNA TGTGCCAGCAGCTTAACAGGGGGCGGCGGCTACACCTTC. As protein: CASSLTGGGGYTF. The rearrangement joins TRBV7-2 to TRBJ1-2, with 9 bases matching TRBD1. V lost 2 bases to trimming and J lost 8 bases; unmatched junction nucleotides: 3. Germline V gives CDR1 SGHTA, CDR2 FQGNSA. The CDR3 totals 13 residues.

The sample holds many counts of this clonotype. As DNA, the CDR3 is TGCAGCGTTGATGGACAGGGCGACGAGCAGTACTTC. It specifies CSVDGQGDEQYF. The chain recombines TRBV29-1 with TRBJ2-7, with 8 bases that match TRBD1. This CDR3 is 12 amino acids long. The junction had 3 bases not matched to a gene; V was cut back by 3 bases and J by 5 bases. Germline V gene data show CDR1 as SQVTM and CDR2 as ANQGSEA.

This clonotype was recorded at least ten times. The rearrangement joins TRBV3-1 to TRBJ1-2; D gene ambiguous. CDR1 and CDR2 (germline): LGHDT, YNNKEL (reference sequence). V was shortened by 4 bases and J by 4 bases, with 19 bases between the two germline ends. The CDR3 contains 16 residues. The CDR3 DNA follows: TGTGCCAGCAGCCCTATCGGGCAGAGGCCTATCTATGGCTACACCTTC. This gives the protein CASSPIGQRPIYGYTF. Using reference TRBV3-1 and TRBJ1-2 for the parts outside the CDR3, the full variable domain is DTAVSQTPKYLVTQMGNDKSIKCEQNLGHDTMYWYKQDSKKFLKIMFSYNNKELIINETVPNRFSPKSPDKAHLNLHINSLELGDSAVYFCASSPIGQRPIYGYTFGSGTRLTVV.